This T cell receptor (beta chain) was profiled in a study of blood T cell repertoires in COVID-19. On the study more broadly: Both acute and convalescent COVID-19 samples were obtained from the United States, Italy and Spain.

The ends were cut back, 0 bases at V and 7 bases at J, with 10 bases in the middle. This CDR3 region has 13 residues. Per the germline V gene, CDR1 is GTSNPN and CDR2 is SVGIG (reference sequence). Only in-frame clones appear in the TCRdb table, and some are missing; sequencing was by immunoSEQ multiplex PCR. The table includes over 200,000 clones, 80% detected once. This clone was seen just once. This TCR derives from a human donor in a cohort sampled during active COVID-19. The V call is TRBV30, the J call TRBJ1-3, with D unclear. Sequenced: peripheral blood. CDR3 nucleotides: TGTGCCTGGAGTGTGCTTCAGGTTAACACCATATATTTT. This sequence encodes CAWSVLQVNTIYF. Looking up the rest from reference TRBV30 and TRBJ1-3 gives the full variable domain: SQTIHQWPATLVQPVGSPLSLECTVEGTSNPNLYWYRQAAGRGLQLLFYSVGIGQISSEVPQNLSASRPQDRQFILSSKKLLLSDSGFYLCAWSVLQVNTIYFGEGSWLTVV.